This T cell receptor (beta chain) was identified in a study of blood T cell repertoires in COVID-19. Study context: Collection of acute and convalescent COVID-19 samples took place in the United States, Italy and Spain. In each case, the material was cDNA or gDNA derived from T cells, B-cell-depleted T cells, or PBMCs.

Per the original methods: Amplified reference gene primers provided the basis for estimating nucleated cell counts. Profiled with immunoSEQ multiplex PCR; TCRdb holds only in-frame clones, not every one. V and J calls and clone size are as listed in that table; D and trimming were resolved from the DNA. The table has over 70,000 clones, over 75% seen once. Germline V CDR1 and CDR2: MNHNY, SVGAGI (reference sequence). Trimming took 6 bases from V and 3 from J, leaving 8 bases between them. CDR3 length equals 12 residues. The TCR originated in a woman aged 55 to 70 with acute or convalescent COVID-19. Sequencing was performed on peripheral blood. The chain uses TRBV6-6 and TRBJ2-5; D is uncertain. The CDR3 DNA is TGTGCCAGCAGCCCCGGTGAAGAGACCCAGTACTTC. Protein product: CASSPGEETQYF.